A selection of T cell receptor beta chains follows, all from one sample in a study of T cell repertoires in cytomegalovirus infection. The antigens of these receptors remain unknown. Via MiXCR, TCRdb re-called the reads, giving one row per CDR3 protein. This sample has roughly 69,000 distinct CDR3 sequences; over 20% occur once, and the top ten carry about 69%. This material consisted of CD8+ T cells from cultured PBMCs, taken from culture after CMV antigen stimulation. These receptors originate from a human donor in good health (CMV status not recorded). Some clones in this sample may be carry-over from other donors' samples. CDR3s include the opening cysteine and the closing phenylalanine or tryptophan. A D gene is named only where the DNA matches it firmly. Not every row has a clone size; where given, it reads once, few, many or a size class.

J	size	D	V	CDR3	DNA
TRBJ1-1	many	NA	TRBV7-9	CASSFGVEAFF	TGTGCCAGCAGCTTTGGGGTTGAAGCTTTCTTT
TRBJ1-5	NA	TRBD1	TRBV7-2	CASSGGQGFSQPQHF	TGTGCCAGCAGTGGGGGACAGGGTTTTAGTCAGCCCCAGCATTTT
TRBJ1-3	few	NA	TRBV7-8	CASSLELRNRFAGNTIYF	TGTGCCAGCAGCTTAGAGCTCCGGAATCGGTTCGCTGGAAACACCATATATTTT
TRBJ2-1	NA	TRBD1	TRBV4-1	CASSPLGQGHNEQFF	TGCGCCAGCAGCCCCCTGGGACAGGGCCACAATGAGCAGTTCTTC
TRBJ2-3	many	NA	TRBV5-6	CASSLALEATDTQYF	TGTGCCAGCAGCTTGGCCTTGGAGGCCACAGATACGCAGTATTTT
TRBJ1-2	NA	NA	TRBV6-5	CASSYPTDGYGNYGYTF	TGTGCCAGCAGTTACCCAACGGATGGGTACGGTAACTATGGCTACACCTTC
TRBJ2-7	few	TRBD1	TRBV7-8	CASSFGQGPSYEQYF	TGTGCCAGCAGCTTCGGACAGGGACCATCCTACGAGCAGTACTTC
TRBJ1-2	NA	NA	TRBV4-1	CASSQEGQRRSGYTF	TGCGCCAGCAGCCAAGAAGGACAGCGGCGCTCTGGCTACACCTTC
TRBJ1-1	few	NA	TRBV7-2	CASSLRVDMNTEAFF	TGTGCCAGCAGCCTAAGGGTTGACATGAACACTGAAGCTTTCTTT
TRBJ1-2	NA	NA	TRBV4-1	CASSQEHGGDIYGYTF	TGCGCCAGCAGCCAAGAACACGGGGGTGATATCTATGGCTACACCTTC
TRBJ1-1	NA	NA	TRBV12-5	CASGRGREAFF	TGTGCTAGTGGCCGGGGGCGGGAAGCTTTCTTT
TRBJ2-2	NA	NA	TRBV6-2/TRBV6-3	CASTSPRRGRTGELFF	TGTGCCAGCACCTCACCGCGACGGGGTCGGACCGGGGAGCTGTTTTTT
TRBJ2-3	NA	TRBD1	TRBV4-3	CASSHNRGRTDTQYF	TGCGCCAGCAGCCATAACAGGGGAAGGACAGATACGCAGTATTTT
TRBJ2-7	few	TRBD2	TRBV7-2	CASSLRFKLAGDEQYF	TGTGCCAGCAGCTTAAGGTTCAAACTAGCGGGGGACGAGCAGTACTTC
TRBJ1-4	NA	NA	TRBV9	CASSVQGSEEKLFF	TGTGCCAGCAGCGTACAGGGGTCGGAGGAAAAACTGTTTTTT
TRBJ2-1	few	NA	TRBV6-1	CASSEEIGVHEQFF	TGTGCCAGCAGTGAAGAAATTGGAGTCCATGAGCAGTTCTTC
TRBJ1-2	few	TRBD1	TRBV7-2	CASIHPRGQLNYGYTF	TGTGCCAGCATTCATCCCCGGGGACAGCTTAACTATGGCTACACCTTC
TRBJ2-7	few	NA	TRBV6-6	CASSYSRFGNSDRPYEQYF	TGTGCCAGCAGTTACTCGAGGTTTGGGAACTCGGACCGGCCCTACGAGCAGTACTTC
TRBJ1-1	few	NA	TRBV27	CASSLAFADSRYTEAFF	TGTGCCAGCAGCTTAGCCTTTGCTGACAGCCGCTACACTGAAGCTTTCTTT
TRBJ2-4	NA	NA	TRBV4-3	CASSQEFLAKNIQYF	TGCGCCAGCAGCCAAGAGTTTCTAGCCAAAAACATTCAGTACTTC
TRBJ2-5	few	NA	TRBV7-2	CASSPYRVQETQYF	TGTGCCAGCAGTCCTTACAGGGTGCAAGAGACCCAGTACTTC
TRBJ2-7	NA	TRBD2	TRBV7-9	CASSLDRLAEAYEQYF	TGTGCCAGCAGCTTAGACCGACTAGCGGAGGCCTACGAGCAGTACTTC
TRBJ1-5	once	NA	TRBV19	CASSTLLAEKNQPQHF	TGTGCCAGTAGTACCCTCCTGGCAGAGAAGAATCAGCCCCAGCATTTT
TRBJ2-3	NA	NA	TRBV4-1	CASSYLGADTQYF	TGCGCCAGCAGCTACCTCGGGGCAGATACGCAGTATTTT
TRBJ2-7	few	NA	TRBV7-6	CASSLKLQRVHEQYF	TGTGCCAGCAGCTTAAAGTTGCAGCGAGTCCACGAGCAGTACTTC
TRBJ1-1	few	TRBD1	TRBV7-6	CASSSNNRGKAFF	TGTGCCAGCAGTTCCAACAACAGGGGGAAAGCTTTCTTT